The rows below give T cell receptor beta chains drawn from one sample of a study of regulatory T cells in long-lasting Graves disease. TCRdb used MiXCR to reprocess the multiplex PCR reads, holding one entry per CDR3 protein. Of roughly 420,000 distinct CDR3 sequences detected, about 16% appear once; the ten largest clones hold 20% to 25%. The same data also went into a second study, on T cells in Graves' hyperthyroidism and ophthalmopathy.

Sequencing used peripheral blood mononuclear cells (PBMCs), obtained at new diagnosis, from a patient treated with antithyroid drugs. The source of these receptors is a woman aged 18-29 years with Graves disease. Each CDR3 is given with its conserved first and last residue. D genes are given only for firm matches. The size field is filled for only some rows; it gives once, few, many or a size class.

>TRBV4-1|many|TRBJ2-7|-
CASSQEMRRAYEQYF
TGCGCCAGCAGCCAAGAAATGCGGAGGGCCTACGAGCAGTACTTC
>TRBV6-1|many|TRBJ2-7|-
CASIHEYEQYF
TGTGCCAGCATCCACGAATACGAGCAGTACTTC
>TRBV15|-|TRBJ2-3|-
CATSSELGQYF
TGTGCCACCAGCAGTGAGCTGGGGCAGTATTTT
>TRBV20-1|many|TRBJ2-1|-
CSARSYVRHNEQFF
TGCAGTGCTCGATCTTATGTACGCCACAATGAGCAGTTCTTC
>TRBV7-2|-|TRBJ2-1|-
CASSYSSVGAYNEQFF
TGTGCCAGCAGCTATTCTAGCGTCGGGGCTTACAATGAGCAGTTCTTC
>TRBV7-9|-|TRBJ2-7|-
CASSSGAVLDEQYF
TGTGCCAGCAGCTCGGGGGCGGTATTGGACGAGCAGTACTTC
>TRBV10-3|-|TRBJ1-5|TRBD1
CATRPSLGQVNQPQHF
TGTGCCACGAGACCTTCCTTAGGACAGGTCAATCAGCCCCAGCATTTT
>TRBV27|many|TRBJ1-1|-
CASSFSRNTEAFF
TGTGCCAGCAGTTTTAGCAGAAACACTGAAGCTTTCTTT
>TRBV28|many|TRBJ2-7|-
CASSVAGLESYEQYF
TGTGCCAGCAGCGTGGCAGGGTTAGAATCCTACGAGCAGTACTTC
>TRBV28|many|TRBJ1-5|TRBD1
CASTGTGVNQPQHF
TGTGCCAGCACCGGGACAGGGGTTAATCAGCCCCAGCATTTT
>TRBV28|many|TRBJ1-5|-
CASRGINQPQHF
TGTGCCAGCCGGGGCATTAATCAGCCCCAGCATTTT
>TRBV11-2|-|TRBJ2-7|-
CASSQEVTAEDTYEQYF
TGCGCCAGCAGCCAAGAGGTTACAGCGGAGGACACCTACGAGCAGTACTTC
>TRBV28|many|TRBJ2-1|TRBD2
CASSEGEAGANEQFF
TGTGCCAGCAGTGAGGGTGAAGCGGGAGCAAATGAGCAGTTCTTC
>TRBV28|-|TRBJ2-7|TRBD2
CASRLAGVIYEQYF
TGTGCCAGCAGGCTAGCGGGAGTTATCTACGAGCAGTACTTC
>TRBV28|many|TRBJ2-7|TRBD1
CASSRPTGGYYEQYF
TGTGCCAGCAGCCGGCCGACAGGGGGCTACTACGAGCAGTACTTC
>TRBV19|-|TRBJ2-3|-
CASQDGDADTQYF
TGTGCCAGCCAAGACGGCGATGCAGATACGCAGTATTTT
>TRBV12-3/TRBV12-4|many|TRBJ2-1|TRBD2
CASSSQDLAGGYNEQFF
TGTGCCAGCAGTTCCCAGGACTTAGCGGGGGGGTACAATGAGCAGTTCTTC
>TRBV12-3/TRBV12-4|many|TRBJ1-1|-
CASRNHWGILAFF
TGTGCCAGCAGAAACCACTGGGGGATTCTAGCTTTCTTT
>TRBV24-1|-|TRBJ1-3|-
CATSDAGPSGNTIYF
TGTGCCACCAGTGACGCGGGACCCTCTGGAAACACCATATATTTT
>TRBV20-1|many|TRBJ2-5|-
CSAGNPRGRSETQYF
TGCAGTGCTGGAAACCCACGAGGGCGGTCGGAGACCCAGTACTTC
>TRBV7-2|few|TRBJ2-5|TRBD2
CASSLVLGLAGGSQYF
TGTGCCAGCAGCTTAGTACTAGGGCTAGCGGGAGGGTCGCAGTACTTC
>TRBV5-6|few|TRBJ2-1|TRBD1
CASSFIDRDRGQHEQFF
TGTGCCAGCAGCTTTATCGACCGGGACAGGGGCCAGCATGAGCAGTTCTTC
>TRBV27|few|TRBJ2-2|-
CASSYLTNGELFF
TGTGCCAGCAGTTATCTGACAAACGGGGAGCTGTTTTTT
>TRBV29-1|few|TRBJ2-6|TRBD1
CSVGQVLSGANVLTF
TGCAGCGTGGGACAGGTCCTCTCTGGGGCCAACGTCCTGACTTTC
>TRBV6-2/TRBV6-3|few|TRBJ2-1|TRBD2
CASRNSGGSYNEQFF
TGTGCCAGCAGAAATAGCGGGGGCTCCTACAATGAGCAGTTCTTC